The clone carrying this TCR beta chain was counted only a few times. Its antigen is as yet unknown. Sequenced material consisted of expressed TCRB transcripts (all of the isolated RNA was reverse transcribed). Produced via immunoSEQ multiplex PCR; TCRdb's table is partial and in-frame only. The sample shows more than 550,000 clones, over 12% of them seen only once. Looked up from germline, CDR1 is SGHRS and CDR2 is YFSETQ. The CDR3 runs 18 residues. Trimming pared 3 bases from V and 1 base from J, leaving 22 bases between. Heparinised blood was drawn once per donor, averaging around 120 mL. This specimen belongs to a study of beta chain features in type 1 diabetes. General study findings and limits: A greater similarity of naive, central memory and Treg TCRB repertoires was seen among patients than among healthy donors. For TCRB rearrangement, an influence of HLA type remained unresolved here. Equally in patients and controls, PCR might preferentially amplify shorter templates. All four CD4+ subsets from Type 1 diabetes patients carried moderately but significantly shorter TCRB CDR3s.

The sample consisted of naive CD4+ T cells from blood. The clonotype was recovered from a man younger than 35 with type 1 diabetes. The chain couples TRBV5-1 to TRBJ1-2; D unresolved. The CDR3 reads CASSSRGGALQNNYGYTF. As DNA, the CDR3 is TGCGCCAGCAGCTCTCGGGGAGGAGCACTACAAAATAACTATGGCTACACCTTC.